The text below deals with one T cell receptor beta chain. The CDR3 spans 15 residues. CDR1 and CDR2 from the germline V gene are MNHEY and SVGAGI. V lost 6 bases, J lost 3 bases, and 16 bases lay in between. Some clones are missing from TCRdb's copy, which holds only in-frame ones; the method was immunoSEQ multiplex PCR. This sample has approximately 350,000 clones; approximately 67% occur once, and the top ten carry roughly 6.7%. This specimen belongs to a study of cytotoxic CD8 clonotypes in ibrutinib-treated CLL. The chain links TRBV6-5 to TRBJ2-3; perhaps D is TRBD1 or TRBD2 (5 bases each). Sequenced material: PBMCs, taken after 36 months of ibrutinib treatment. This sequence was found in a human donor with chronic lymphocytic leukemia. DNA of the CDR3: TGTGCCAGCAGGCAAGAGGGGAGCGGTACAGATACGCAGTATTTT. Its protein product is CASRQEGSGTDTQYF.